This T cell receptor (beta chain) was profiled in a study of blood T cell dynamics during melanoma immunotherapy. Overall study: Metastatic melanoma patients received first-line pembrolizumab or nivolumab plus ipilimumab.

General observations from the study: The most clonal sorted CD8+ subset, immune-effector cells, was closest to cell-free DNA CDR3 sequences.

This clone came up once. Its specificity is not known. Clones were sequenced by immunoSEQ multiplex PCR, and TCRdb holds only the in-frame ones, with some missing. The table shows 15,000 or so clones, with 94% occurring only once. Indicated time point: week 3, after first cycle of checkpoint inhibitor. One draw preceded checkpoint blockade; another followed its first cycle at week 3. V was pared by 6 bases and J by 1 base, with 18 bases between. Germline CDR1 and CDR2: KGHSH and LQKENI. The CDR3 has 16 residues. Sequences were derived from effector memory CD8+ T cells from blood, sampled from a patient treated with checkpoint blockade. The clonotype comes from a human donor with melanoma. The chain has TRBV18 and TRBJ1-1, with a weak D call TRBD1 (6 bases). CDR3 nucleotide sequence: TGTGCCAGCTCTCGAGGAGACAGGCAGGGGAACACTGAAGCTTTCTTT. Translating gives CASSRGDRQGNTEAFF.